One and the same sample provided the 13 T cell receptor beta chains below, sequenced in a study of T cell changes during pregnancy in multiple sclerosis. Method: immunoSEQ multiplex PCR; TCRdb's copy keeps in-frame clones and lacks some. Of just under 50,000 clones in the sample, approximately 94% were seen once. Sequencing used CD4+ T cells from peripheral blood mononuclear cells, obtained in the third trimester of pregnancy. These TCRs come from a female donor with multiple sclerosis, enrolled in a pregnancy study.

This chain links TRBV29-1 with TRBJ1-2, with unresolved D. The CDR3 extends over 14 amino acids. Germline CDR1 and CDR2: SQVTM and ANQGSEA. V lost 4 bases and J 1 base, leaving 13 bases between the germline ends. This CDR3 is CSVGPLSYNYGYTF. CDR3 in DNA: TGCAGCGTTGGTCCCTTGAGCTATAACTATGGCTACACCTTC.

This chain joins TRBV27 and TRBJ2-2; D not certain. Germline loops: CDR1 MNHEY, CDR2 SMNVEV (reference sequence). The CDR3 extends over 17 amino acids. With 3 bases removed from V and 4 bases from J, the gap between germline ends came to 18 bases. In DNA, the CDR3 is TGTGCCAGCAGTTTGTCCCCCGGGTTTATATCCACCGGGGAGCTGTTTTTT. Protein product: CASSLSPGFISTGELFF.

This chain uses TRBV28 with TRBJ1-1, with 7 bases fitting TRBD1. V lost 4 bases and J lost 6; bases outside the gene matches: 8. Germline CDR1 MDHEN, CDR2 SYDVKM. This CDR3 comprises 14 residues. The CDR3 nucleotides are TGTGCCAGCAGTTCCCCAGGGGGGAAGGCTGAAGCTTTCTTT. Translation: CASSSPGGKAEAFF.

The sample holds one count of this clone. The chain is built from TRBV10-1 and TRBJ2-7; 13 positions match TRBD2. V shed 7 bases, J shed 1 base, and the junction held 13 bases outside the gene matches. The CDR3 totals 18 residues. Germline assignment: CDR1 WNHNN and CDR2 SYGVQD (reference sequence). The CDR3 loop reads CASKAGLAGPSLSYEQYF. CDR3 DNA sequence: TGCGCCAGCAAAGCGGGACTAGCGGGACCATCCCTTTCCTACGAGCAGTACTTC.

The rearrangement links TRBV5-6 to TRBJ2-1; the D is unclear. The CDR3 consists of 11 residues. Trimming took 0 bases from V and 9 from J, leaving 4 bases between them. Germline CDR1 and CDR2: SGHDT and YYEEEE. The CDR3 DNA reads as TGTGCCAGCAGCTTGGGGGCTGAGCAGTTCTTC. This encodes CASSLGAEQFF.

V usage is TRBV5-4 and J usage is TRBJ2-3, with D perhaps TRBD2 (6 bases). The CDR3 length is 13 residues. Between the trimmed V and J ends, which lost 4 bases and 3 bases, there was a span of 9 bases. CDR1 SGHNT and CDR2 YYREEE come from the germline V gene (reference sequence). Here the CDR3 reads CASSTSGTDTQYF. The DNA for the CDR3 is TGTGCCAGCAGCACGAGCGGGACAGATACGCAGTATTTT.

This clone was seen a handful of times. V gene TRBV13 combines with J gene TRBJ1-6; D gene ambiguous. The V end was cut by 3 bases, the J end by 7 bases, with 4 bases between. CDR1 and CDR2 (germline): PRHDT, FYEKMQ (reference sequence). The CDR3 is 12 residues long. CDR3 protein: CASSFTNSPLHF. The CDR3 DNA reads as TGTGCCAGCAGCTTTACAAATTCACCCCTCCACTTT.

The gene calls are TRBV5-6 and TRBJ2-5; 7 bases agree with TRBD2. Germline V gene sequence: CDR1 SGHDT, CDR2 YYEEEE. This CDR3 is built from 15 residues. The junction had 4 bases not matched to a gene; V was cut back by 2 bases and J by 0 bases. The CDR3 region has the DNA TGTGCCAGCAGCTTACTAGCGAAATACCAAGAGACCCAGTACTTC. It codes for CASSLLAKYQETQYF.

This rearrangement joins TRBV21-1 to TRBJ1-5. TRBV21-1 constitutes a pseudogene. This CDR3 is 13 amino acids long. CDR3 loop: CASQHGGNQPQHF. CDR3 DNA sequence: TGTGCCAGTCAACACGGGGGAAATCAGCCCCAGCATTTT.

The CDR3 loop is CASSKQGPNYGYTF. CDR3 nucleotide sequence: TGTGCCAGTAGCAAACAGGGCCCTAACTATGGCTACACCTTC. V is TRBV19 and J is TRBJ1-2; possibly TRBD1 for D (6 bases). V was cut by 6 bases and J by 0 bases, with 11 bases left in between. Germline-derived CDR1 and CDR2 are LNHDA and SQIVND (reference sequence). CDR3 length: 14 amino acids.

CDR3 bases: TGTGCCAGCAGGGAGGGGGGGGAACTCACAGATACGCAGTATTTT. This codes for CASREGGELTDTQYF. The V call is TRBV7-9, the J call TRBJ2-3; D is possibly TRBD2 (7 bases). V lost 6 bases and J 2 bases, leaving 15 bases between the germline ends. Germline CDR1 reads SEHNR; CDR2 reads FQNEAQ (reference sequence). The CDR3 is 15 residues long.

This rearrangement joins TRBV27 to TRBJ2-1, with 12 bases lining up with TRBD2. The CDR3 has 20 amino acids. Germline trimming cut 10 bases from V and 0 bases from J; bases unmatched to any gene: 19. Germline V lookup: CDR1 MNHEY, CDR2 SMNVEV (reference sequence). CDR3 in DNA: TGTGCCACCCTAGACCCTACGGGGCTAGCGGGAGGGACCTCCTACAATGAGCAGTTCTTC. Its protein product is CATLDPTGLAGGTSYNEQFF.

V usage is TRBV7-3 and J usage is TRBJ1-2; D not certain. Deletions cut 2 bases from V and 6 bases from J, with 13 bases between. There are 14 residues in the CDR3. Germline V gene sequence: CDR1 SGHTA, CDR2 FQGTGA. CDR3 nucleotide sequence: TGTGCCAGCAGCTTACACGGGGATCCGAATGGCTACACCTTC. Encoded protein: CASSLHGDPNGYTF.